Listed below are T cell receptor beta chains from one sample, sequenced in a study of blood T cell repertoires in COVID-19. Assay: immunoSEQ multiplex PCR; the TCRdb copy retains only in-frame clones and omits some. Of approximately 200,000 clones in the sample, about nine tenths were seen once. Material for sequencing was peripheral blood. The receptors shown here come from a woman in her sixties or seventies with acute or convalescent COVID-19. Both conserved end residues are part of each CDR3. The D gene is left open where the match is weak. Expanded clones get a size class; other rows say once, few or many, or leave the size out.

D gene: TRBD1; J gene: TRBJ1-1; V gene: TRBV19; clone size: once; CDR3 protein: CASSIIRGPVGTEAFF; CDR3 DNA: TGTGCCAGTAGTATAATAAGGGGGCCCGTGGGCACTGAAGCTTTCTTT
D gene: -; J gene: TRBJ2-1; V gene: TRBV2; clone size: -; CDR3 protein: CASSLTGGRYNEQFF; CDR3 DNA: TGTGCCAGCAGTTTAACGGGGGGCCGGTACAATGAGCAGTTCTTC
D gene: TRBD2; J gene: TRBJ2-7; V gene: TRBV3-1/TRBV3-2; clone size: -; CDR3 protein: CASSQRGVSYEQYF; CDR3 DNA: TGTGCCAGCAGCCAACGGGGGGTGTCCTACGAGCAGTACTTC
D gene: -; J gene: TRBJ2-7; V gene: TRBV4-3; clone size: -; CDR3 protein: CASSQDSGSSYEQYF; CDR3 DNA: TGCGCCAGCAGCCAAGACTCAGGTTCCTCCTACGAGCAGTACTTC
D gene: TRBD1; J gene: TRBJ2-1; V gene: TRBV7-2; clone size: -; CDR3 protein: CASSRDRESYNEQFF; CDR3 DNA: TGTGCCAGCAGCCGGGACAGGGAGTCCTACAATGAGCAGTTCTTC
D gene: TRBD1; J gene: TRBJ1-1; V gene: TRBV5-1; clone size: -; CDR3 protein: CASSFTALRQGGEAFF; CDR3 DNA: TGCGCCAGCAGCTTCACGGCTCTGAGACAGGGTGGTGAAGCTTTCTTT
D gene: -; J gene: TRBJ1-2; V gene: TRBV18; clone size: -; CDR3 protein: CASSPVRGNYGYTF; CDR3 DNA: TGTGCCAGCTCACCAGTCAGGGGCAACTATGGCTACACCTTC
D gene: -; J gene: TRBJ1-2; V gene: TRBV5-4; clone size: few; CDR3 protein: CASSLAGVDYGYTF; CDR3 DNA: TGTGCCAGCAGCTTGGCGGGGGTTGACTATGGCTACACCTTC
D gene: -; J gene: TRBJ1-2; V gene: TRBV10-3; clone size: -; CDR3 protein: CAISYRENYGYTF; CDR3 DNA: TGTGCCATCAGCTACAGGGAGAACTATGGCTACACCTTC
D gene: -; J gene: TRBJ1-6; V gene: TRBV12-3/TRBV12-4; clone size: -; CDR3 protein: CASSLDRDSPLHF; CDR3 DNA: TGTGCCAGCAGTTTAGATCGGGATTCACCCCTCCACTTT
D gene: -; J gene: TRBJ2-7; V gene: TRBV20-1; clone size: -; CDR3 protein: CSAAGQREQYF; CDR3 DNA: TGCAGTGCCGCAGGACAGCGCGAGCAGTACTTC
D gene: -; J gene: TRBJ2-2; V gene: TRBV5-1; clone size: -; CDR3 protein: CASSLGALTLTGELFF; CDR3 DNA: TGCGCCAGCAGCTTGGGCGCGCTTACGCTGACCGGGGAGCTGTTTTTT
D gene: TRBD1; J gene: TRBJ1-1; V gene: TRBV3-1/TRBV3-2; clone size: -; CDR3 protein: CASSQLTGATEAFF; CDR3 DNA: TGTGCCAGCAGCCAGCTCACAGGGGCCACTGAAGCTTTCTTT
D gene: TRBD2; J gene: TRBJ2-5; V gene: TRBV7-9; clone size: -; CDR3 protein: CASSKRAGAETQYF; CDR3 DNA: TGTGCCAGCAGCAAAAGAGCGGGAGCAGAGACCCAGTACTTC
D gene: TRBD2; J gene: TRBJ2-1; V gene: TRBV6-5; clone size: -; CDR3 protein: CASRAYGRFEQFF; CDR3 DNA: TGTGCCAGCAGGGCTTACGGGAGGTTTGAGCAGTTCTTC
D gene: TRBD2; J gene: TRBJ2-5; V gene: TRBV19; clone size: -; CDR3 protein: CASSIISGSPRETQYF; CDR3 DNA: TGTGCCAGTAGTATAATTAGCGGGAGCCCCCGAGAGACCCAGTACTTC
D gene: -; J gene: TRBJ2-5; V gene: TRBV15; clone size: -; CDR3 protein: CATSRDRGEETQYF; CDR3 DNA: TGTGCCACCAGCAGAGATCGGGGTGAAGAGACCCAGTACTTC
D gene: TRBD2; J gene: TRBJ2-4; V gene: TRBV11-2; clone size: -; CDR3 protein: CASSTGLAGGNIQYF; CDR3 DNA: TGTGCCAGCAGCACCGGACTAGCGGGGGGAAACATTCAGTACTTC
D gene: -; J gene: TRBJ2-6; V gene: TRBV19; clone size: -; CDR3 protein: CASSIYRDPSGANVLTF; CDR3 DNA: TGTGCCAGTAGTATATACAGGGACCCCTCTGGGGCCAACGTCCTGACTTTC
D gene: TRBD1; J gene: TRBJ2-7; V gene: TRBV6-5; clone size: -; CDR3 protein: CASSRTGESSYEQYF; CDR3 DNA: TGTGCCAGCAGTAGGACAGGGGAAAGCTCCTACGAGCAGTACTTC
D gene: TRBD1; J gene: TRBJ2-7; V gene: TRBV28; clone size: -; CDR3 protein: CASSSQTGTYEQYF; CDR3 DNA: TGTGCCAGCAGTTCACAGACAGGGACCTACGAGCAGTACTTC
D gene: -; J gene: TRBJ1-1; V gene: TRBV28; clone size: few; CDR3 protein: CASSSLPTESGFF; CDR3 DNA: TGTGCCAGCAGTTCCCTCCCGACAGAGTCGGGTTTCTTT
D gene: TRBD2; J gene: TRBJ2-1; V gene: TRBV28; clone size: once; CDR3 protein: CASSISGGAYNEQFF; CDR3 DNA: TGTGCCAGCAGTATCAGCGGGGGGGCCTACAATGAGCAGTTCTTC
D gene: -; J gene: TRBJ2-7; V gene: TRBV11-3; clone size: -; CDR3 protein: CASSLGMTGYEQYF; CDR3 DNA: TGTGCCAGCAGCTTAGGCATGACAGGCTACGAGCAGTACTTC
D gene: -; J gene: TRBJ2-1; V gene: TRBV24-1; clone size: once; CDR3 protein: CATSRGAIADEQFF; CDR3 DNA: TGTGCCACCAGTCGGGGGGCGATTGCCGATGAGCAGTTCTTC
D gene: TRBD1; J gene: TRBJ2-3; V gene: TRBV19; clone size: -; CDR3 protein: CASSNRPTGTGTDTQYF; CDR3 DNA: TGTGCCAGTAGTAACCGCCCTACTGGGACAGGGACAGATACGCAGTATTTT
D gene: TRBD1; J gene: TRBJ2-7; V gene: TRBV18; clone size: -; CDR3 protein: CASSPGVTGGYEQYF; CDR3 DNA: TGTGCCAGCTCACCAGGGGTGACAGGGGGTTACGAGCAGTACTTC
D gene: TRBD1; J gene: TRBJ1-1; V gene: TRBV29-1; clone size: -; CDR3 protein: CSVESGGNTEAFF; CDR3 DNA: TGCAGCGTTGAATCAGGGGGTAACACTGAAGCTTTCTTT
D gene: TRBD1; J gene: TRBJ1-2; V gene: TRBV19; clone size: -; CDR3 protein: CASSIPTGRYGYTF; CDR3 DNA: TGTGCCAGTAGTATTCCGACAGGGCGCTATGGCTACACCTTC
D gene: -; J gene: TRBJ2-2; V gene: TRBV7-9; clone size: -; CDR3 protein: CASSLGGVNTGELFF; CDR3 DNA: TGTGCCAGCAGCTTAGGCGGGGTGAACACCGGGGAGCTGTTTTTT
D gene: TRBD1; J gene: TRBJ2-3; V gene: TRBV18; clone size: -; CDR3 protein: CASSPRDRATTDTQYF; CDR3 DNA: TGTGCCAGCTCACCCAGGGACAGGGCGACCACAGATACGCAGTATTTT
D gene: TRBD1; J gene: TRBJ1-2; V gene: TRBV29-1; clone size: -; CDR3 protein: CSVGQGSNYGYTF; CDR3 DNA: TGCAGCGTCGGACAGGGGTCTAACTATGGCTACACCTTC
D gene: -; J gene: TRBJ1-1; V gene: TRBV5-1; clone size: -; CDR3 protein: CASSLELNTEAFF; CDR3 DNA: TGCGCCAGCAGCTTGGAGCTTAACACTGAAGCTTTCTTT
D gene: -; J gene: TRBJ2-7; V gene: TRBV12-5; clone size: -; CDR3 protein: CASAARTVTYEQYF; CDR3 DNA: TGTGCTAGTGCCGCCAGGACAGTGACCTACGAGCAGTACTTC
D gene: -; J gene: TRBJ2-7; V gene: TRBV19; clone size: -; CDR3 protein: CASSIVAGRHEQYF; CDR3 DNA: TGTGCCAGTAGTATAGTCGCGGGGCGGCACGAGCAGTACTTC
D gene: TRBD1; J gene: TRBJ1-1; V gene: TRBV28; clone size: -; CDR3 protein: CASSPLGQGKTEAFF; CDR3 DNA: TGTGCCAGCAGTCCATTGGGACAGGGGAAGACTGAAGCTTTCTTT
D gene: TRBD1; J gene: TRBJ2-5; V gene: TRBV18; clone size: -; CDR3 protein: CASSPWRTGGAQRQETQYF; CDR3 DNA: TGTGCCAGCTCACCATGGAGAACAGGGGGCGCACAGAGACAGGAGACCCAGTACTTC
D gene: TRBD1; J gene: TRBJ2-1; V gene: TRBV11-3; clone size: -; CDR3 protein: CASSLDRGGEQFF; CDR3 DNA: TGTGCCAGCAGCTTGGACAGGGGAGGCGAGCAGTTCTTC
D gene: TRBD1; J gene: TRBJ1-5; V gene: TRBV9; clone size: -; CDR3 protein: CASSAGPGTGILSNQPQHF; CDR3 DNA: TGTGCCAGCAGCGCGGGGCCAGGGACAGGTATACTTAGCAATCAGCCCCAGCATTTT
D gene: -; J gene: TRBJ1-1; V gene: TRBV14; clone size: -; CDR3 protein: CASSPYLNTEAFF; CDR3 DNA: TGTGCCAGCAGCCCTTATTTAAACACTGAAGCTTTCTTT
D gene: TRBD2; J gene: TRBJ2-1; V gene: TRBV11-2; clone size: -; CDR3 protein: CASSPSSGRINEQFF; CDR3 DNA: TGTGCCAGCAGCCCGTCGAGCGGGAGGATCAATGAGCAGTTCTTC
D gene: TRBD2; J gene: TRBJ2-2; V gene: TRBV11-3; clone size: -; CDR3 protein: CASSPRTSGGAWELFF; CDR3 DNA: TGTGCCAGCAGCCCTAGGACTAGCGGGGGGGCCTGGGAGCTGTTTTTT
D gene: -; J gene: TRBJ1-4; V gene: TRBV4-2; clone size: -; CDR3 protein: CASSQQTGQTGSEKLFF; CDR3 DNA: TGTGCCAGCAGCCAGCAAACAGGCCAAACCGGGAGTGAAAAACTGTTTTTT
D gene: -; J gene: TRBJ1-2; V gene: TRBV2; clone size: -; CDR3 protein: CAGTSGQNYGYTF; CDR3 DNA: TGTGCCGGTACGTCCGGACAGAACTATGGCTACACCTTC
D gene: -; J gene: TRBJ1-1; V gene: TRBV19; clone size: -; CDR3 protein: CASSIAGYTEAFF; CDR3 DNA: TGTGCCAGTAGTATTGCGGGGTACACTGAAGCTTTCTTT
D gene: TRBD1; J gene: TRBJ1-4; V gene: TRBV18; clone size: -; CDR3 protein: CASSPFTGAVEKLFF; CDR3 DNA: TGTGCCAGCTCACCCTTTACAGGGGCAGTTGAAAAACTGTTTTTT
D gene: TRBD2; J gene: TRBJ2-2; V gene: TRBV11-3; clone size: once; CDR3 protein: CASSFSGTSFTGELFF; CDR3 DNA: TGTGCCAGCAGCTTCTCCGGGACTAGCTTCACCGGGGAGCTGTTTTTT
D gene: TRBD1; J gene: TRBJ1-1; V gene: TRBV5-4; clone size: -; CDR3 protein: CASSSLTGTGFDEAFF; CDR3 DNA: TGTGCCAGCAGCTCGCTCACCGGGACAGGGTTTGATGAAGCTTTCTTT
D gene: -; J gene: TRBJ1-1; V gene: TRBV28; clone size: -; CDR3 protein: CASSQQGGSTEAFF; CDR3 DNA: TGTGCCAGCAGCCAACAGGGCGGGAGCACTGAAGCTTTCTTT
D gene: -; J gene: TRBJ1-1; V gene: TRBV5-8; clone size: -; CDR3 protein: CASSPLTVPATEAFF; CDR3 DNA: TGTGCCAGCAGCCCCTTGACAGTCCCGGCCACTGAAGCTTTCTTT
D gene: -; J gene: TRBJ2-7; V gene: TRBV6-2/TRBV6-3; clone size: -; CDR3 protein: CASSYTGLVYEQYF; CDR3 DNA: TGTGCCAGCAGTTACACAGGGTTAGTCTACGAGCAGTACTTC
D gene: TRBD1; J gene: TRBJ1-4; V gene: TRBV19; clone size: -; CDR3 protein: CASSIGGQATNEKLFF; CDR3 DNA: TGTGCCAGTAGTATAGGCGGACAGGCGACTAATGAAAAACTGTTTTTT
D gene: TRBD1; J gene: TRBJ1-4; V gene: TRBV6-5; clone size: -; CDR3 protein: CASSLGDRNEKLFF; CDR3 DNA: TGTGCCAGCAGCCTAGGGGACAGAAATGAAAAACTGTTTTTT